A selection of T cell receptor beta chains follows, all from one sample in a study of glioma-infiltrating T cells. Each CDR3 protein gets one entry after TCRdb re-called the multiplex PCR reads with MiXCR. Among fewer than 200,000 distinct CDR3 sequences listed, about 31% were seen once. Sequencing was performed on glioma tissue, nonneoplastic brain tissue, or PBMCs (not recorded which). The receptors derive from a human donor with low-grade glioma or glioblastoma, undergoing nonglioma brain surgery, or in good health (not recorded which). Both conserved end residues are part of each CDR3. D genes are given only for firm matches. Clone size appears in some rows only: once, few, many, or a class for an expanded clone.

TRBJ2-1,many,TRBV7-2,.,CASSLLSPDYNEQFF,TGTGCCAGCAGCCTCCTCTCCCCTGACTACAATGAGCAGTTCTTC
TRBJ1-1,many,TRBV7-9,.,CASSLWPRRGRLNTEAFF,TGTGCCAGCAGCTTATGGCCTCGACGGGGCAGGCTGAACACTGAAGCTTTCTTT
TRBJ1-1,.,TRBV11-3,.,CASSRDLMNTEAFF,TGTGCCAGCAGCCGGGACCTAATGAACACTGAAGCTTTCTTT
TRBJ2-6,.,TRBV19,.,CARGFVGAKVLTF,TGTGCCAGGGGGTTTGTGGGGGCCAAAGTCCTGACTTTC
TRBJ1-2,few,TRBV4-1,.,CASSHNTLNNYGYTF,TGCGCCAGCAGCCATAACACTCTAAATAATTATGGCTACACCTTC
TRBJ2-7,.,TRBV20-1,TRBD2,CSASISGYAAYEQYF,TGCAGTGCTTCGATTAGCGGGTACGCCGCCTACGAGCAGTACTTC
TRBJ2-6,.,TRBV7-3,TRBD1,CASSSDRGLGANVLTF,TGTGCCAGCAGCTCGGACAGGGGGCTTGGGGCCAACGTCCTGACTTTC
TRBJ2-5,.,TRBV11-2,TRBD1,CASGPTGTGGETQYF,TGTGCCAGTGGCCCTACCGGGACAGGGGGCGAGACCCAGTACTTC
TRBJ1-4,.,TRBV11-2,TRBD1,CASSQDRRNEKLFF,TGTGCCAGCAGCCAGGACAGGAGGAATGAAAAACTGTTTTTT
TRBJ2-5,many,TRBV27,.,CASSPTRQETQYF,TGTGCCAGCAGTCCCACCAGGCAAGAGACCCAGTACTTC
TRBJ2-5,.,TRBV5-1,.,CASFGVHGETQYF,TGCGCCAGCTTCGGGGTCCACGGGGAGACCCAGTACTTC
TRBJ2-3,many,TRBV29-1,.,CSVPSKVNTQYF,TGCAGCGTTCCCTCTAAAGTAAATACGCAGTATTTT
TRBJ2-7,many,TRBV4-1,.,CASSQFQLFRSEQYF,TGCGCCAGCAGCCAATTTCAGCTGTTTCGGAGCGAGCAGTACTTC
TRBJ1-2,.,TRBV29-1,.,CSVGGRATIHYGYAF,TGCAGCGTTGGGGGCAGGGCAACTATTCACTATGGCTACGCCTTC
TRBJ2-3,many,TRBV7-2,.,CASSSPGLFTDTQYF,TGTGCCAGCAGCTCACCGGGACTTTTCACAGATACGCAGTATTTT
TRBJ2-3,many,TRBV29-1,.,CSVENSTDTQYF,TGCAGCGTTGAAAACTCCACAGATACGCAGTATTTT